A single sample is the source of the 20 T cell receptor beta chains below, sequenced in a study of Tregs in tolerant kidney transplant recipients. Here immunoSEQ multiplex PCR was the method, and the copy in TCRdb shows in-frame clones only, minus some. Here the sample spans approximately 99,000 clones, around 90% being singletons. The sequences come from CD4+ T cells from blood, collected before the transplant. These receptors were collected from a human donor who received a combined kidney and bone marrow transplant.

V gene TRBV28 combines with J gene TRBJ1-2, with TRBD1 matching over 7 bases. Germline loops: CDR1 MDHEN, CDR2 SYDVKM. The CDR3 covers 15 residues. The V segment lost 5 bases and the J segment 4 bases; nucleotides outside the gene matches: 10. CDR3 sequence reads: CASSLPTGSFYGYTF. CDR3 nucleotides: TGTGCCAGCAGTCTACCGACAGGGAGTTTCTATGGCTACACCTTC.

CDR3 DNA: TGCAGCGTTGAGGGGGGACCTAATGAAAAACTGTTTTTT. This translates into CSVEGGPNEKLFF. This chain uses TRBV29-1 with TRBJ1-4; D is possibly TRBD1 (5 bases). Deletions cut 3 bases from V and 3 bases from J, with 8 bases between. Germline values: CDR1 SQVTM, CDR2 ANQGSEA. This CDR3 spans 13 amino acids.

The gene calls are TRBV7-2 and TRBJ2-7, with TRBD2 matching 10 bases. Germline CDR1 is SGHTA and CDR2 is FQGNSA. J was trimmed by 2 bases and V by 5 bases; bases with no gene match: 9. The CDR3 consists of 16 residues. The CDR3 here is CASSIGTSVEAYEQYF. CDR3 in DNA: TGTGCCAGCAGCATAGGGACTAGCGTTGAAGCCTACGAGCAGTACTTC.

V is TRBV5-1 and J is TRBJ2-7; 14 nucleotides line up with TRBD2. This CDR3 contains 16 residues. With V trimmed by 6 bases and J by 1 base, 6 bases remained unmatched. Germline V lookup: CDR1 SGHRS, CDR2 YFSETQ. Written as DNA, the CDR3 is TGCGCCAGCACCCGGGGGACTAGCGGGGGTTCCTACGAGCAGTACTTC. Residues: CASTRGTSGGSYEQYF.

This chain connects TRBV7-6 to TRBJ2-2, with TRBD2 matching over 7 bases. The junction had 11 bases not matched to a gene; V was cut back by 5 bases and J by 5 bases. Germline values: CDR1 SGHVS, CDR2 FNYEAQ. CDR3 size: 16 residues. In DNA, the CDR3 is TGTGCCAGCAGCCAGAAGATGACTAGCATTACCGGGGAGCTGTTTTTT. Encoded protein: CASSQKMTSITGELFF.

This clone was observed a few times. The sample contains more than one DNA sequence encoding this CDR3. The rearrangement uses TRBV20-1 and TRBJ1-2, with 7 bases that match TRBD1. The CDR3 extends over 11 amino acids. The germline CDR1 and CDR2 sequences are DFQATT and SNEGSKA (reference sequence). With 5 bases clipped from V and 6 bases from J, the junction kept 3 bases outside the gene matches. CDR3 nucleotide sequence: TGCAGTGCTGGAACAGGGGATGGCTACACCTTC. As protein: CSAGTGDGYTF.

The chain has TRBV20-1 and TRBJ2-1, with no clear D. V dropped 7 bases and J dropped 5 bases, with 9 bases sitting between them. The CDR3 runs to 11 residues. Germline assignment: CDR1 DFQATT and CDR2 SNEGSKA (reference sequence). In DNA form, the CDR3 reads TGCAGTGAGCTAGTCCACAATGAGCAGTTCTTC. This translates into CSELVHNEQFF.

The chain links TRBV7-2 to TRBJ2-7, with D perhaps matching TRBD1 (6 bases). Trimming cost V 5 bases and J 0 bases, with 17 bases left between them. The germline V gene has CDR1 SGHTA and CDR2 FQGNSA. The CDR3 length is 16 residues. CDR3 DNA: TGTGCCAGCAGCCCATCATGGACAGTGAGCTCCTACGAGCAGTACTTC. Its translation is CASSPSWTVSSYEQYF.

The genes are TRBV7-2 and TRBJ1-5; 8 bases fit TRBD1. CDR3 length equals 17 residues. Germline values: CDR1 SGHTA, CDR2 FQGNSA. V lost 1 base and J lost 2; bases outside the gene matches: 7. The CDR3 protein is CASSLEGGQGGNQPQHF. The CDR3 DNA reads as TGTGCCAGCAGCTTAGAAGGCGGACAGGGTGGCAATCAGCCCCAGCATTTT. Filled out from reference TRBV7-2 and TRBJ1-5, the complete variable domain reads GAGVSQSPSNKVTEKGKDVELRCDPISGHTALYWYRQSLGQGLEFLIYFQGNSAPDKSGLPSDRFSAERTGGSVSTLTIQRTQQEDSAVYLCASSLEGGQGGNQPQHFGDGTRLSIL.

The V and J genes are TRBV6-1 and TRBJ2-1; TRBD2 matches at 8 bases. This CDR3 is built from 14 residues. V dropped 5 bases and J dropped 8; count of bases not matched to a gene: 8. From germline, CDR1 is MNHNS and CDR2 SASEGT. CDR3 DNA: TGTGCCAGCAGTATACGGGGGGGCCCCGATGAGCAGTTCTTC. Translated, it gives CASSIRGGPDEQFF.

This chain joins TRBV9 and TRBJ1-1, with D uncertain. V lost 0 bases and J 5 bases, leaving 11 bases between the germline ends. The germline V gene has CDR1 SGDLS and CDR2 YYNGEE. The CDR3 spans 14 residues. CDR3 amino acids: CASSVAPRGTEAFF. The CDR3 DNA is TGTGCCAGCAGCGTAGCGCCACGAGGGACTGAAGCTTTCTTT.

CDR3 region: CASSFPGGRNEQYF. The DNA for the CDR3 is TGTGCCAGCAGTTTTCCAGGGGGCAGGAACGAGCAGTACTTC. The gene calls are TRBV28 and TRBJ2-7; 8 bases align to TRBD1. Germline CDR1 reads MDHEN; CDR2 reads SYDVKM. The CDR3 runs to 14 residues. V was clipped by 3 bases and J by 5 bases; unmatched bases: 6.

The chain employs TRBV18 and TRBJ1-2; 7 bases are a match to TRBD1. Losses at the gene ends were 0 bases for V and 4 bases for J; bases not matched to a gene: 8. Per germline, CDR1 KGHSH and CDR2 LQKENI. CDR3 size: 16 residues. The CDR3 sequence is CASSPPGTAGFYGYTF. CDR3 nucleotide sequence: TGTGCCAGCTCACCACCGGGGACAGCAGGATTCTATGGCTACACCTTC.

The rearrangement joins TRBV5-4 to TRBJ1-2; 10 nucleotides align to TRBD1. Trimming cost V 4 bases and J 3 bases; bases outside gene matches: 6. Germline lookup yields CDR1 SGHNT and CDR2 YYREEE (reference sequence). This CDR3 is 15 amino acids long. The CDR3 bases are TGTGCCAGCAGCCTGAGGACAGGGGGAGACTATGGCTACACCTTC. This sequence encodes CASSLRTGGDYGYTF.

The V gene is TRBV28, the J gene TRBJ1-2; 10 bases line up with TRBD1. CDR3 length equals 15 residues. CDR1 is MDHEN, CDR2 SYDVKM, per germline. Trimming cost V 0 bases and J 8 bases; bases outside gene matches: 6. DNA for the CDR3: TGTGCCAGCAGTTTATGGGGGACAGGGGCTAAGGGCTACACCTTC. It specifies CASSLWGTGAKGYTF.

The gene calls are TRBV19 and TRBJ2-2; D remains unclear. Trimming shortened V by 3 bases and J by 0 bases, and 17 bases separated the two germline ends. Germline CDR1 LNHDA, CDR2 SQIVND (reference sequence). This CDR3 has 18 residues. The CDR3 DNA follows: TGTGCCAGTAGTATCGTTAGGTACGGCGGCGCGAACACCGGGGAGCTGTTTTTT. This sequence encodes CASSIVRYGGANTGELFF. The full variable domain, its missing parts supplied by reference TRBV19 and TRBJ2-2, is DGGITQSPKYLFRKEGQNVTLSCEQNLNHDAMYWYRQDPGQGLRLIYYSQIVNDFQKGDIAEGYSVSREKKESFPLTVTSAQKNPTAFYLCASSIVRYGGANTGELFFGEGSRLTVL.

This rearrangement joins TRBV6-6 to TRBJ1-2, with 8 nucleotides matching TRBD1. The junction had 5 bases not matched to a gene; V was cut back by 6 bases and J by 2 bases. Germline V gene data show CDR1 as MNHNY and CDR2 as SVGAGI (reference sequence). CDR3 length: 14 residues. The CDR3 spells CASSDRGRNYGYTF. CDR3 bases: TGTGCCAGCAGCGACAGGGGACGAAACTATGGCTACACCTTC.

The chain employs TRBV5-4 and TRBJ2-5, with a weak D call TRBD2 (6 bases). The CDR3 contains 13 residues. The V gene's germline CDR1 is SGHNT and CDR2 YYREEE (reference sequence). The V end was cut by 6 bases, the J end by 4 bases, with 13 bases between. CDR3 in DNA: TGTGCCAGCAACCCTATGGGGGGAGAGACCCAGTACTTC. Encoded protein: CASNPMGGETQYF.

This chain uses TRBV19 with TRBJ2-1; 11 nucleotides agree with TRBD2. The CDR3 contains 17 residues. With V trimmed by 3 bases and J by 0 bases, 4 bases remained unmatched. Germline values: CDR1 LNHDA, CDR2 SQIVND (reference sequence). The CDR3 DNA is TGTGCCAGTAGTATTATGACTAGCGGGATCTCCTACAATGAGCAGTTCTTC. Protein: CASSIMTSGISYNEQFF. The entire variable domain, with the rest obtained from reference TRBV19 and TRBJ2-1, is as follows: DGGITQSPKYLFRKEGQNVTLSCEQNLNHDAMYWYRQDPGQGLRLIYYSQIVNDFQKGDIAEGYSVSREKKESFPLTVTSAQKNPTAFYLCASSIMTSGISYNEQFFGPGTRLTVL.

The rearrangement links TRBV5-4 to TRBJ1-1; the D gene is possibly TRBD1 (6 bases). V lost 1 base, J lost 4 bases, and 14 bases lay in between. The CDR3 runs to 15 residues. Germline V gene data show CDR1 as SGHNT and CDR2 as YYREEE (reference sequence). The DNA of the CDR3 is TGTGCCAGCAGCTTGAAGAGCAAAGGGGGCACTGAAGCTTTCTTT. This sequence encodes CASSLKSKGGTEAFF. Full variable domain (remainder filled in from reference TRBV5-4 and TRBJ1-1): ETGVTQSPTHLIKTRGQQVTLRCSSQSGHNTVSWYQQALGQGPQFIFQYYREEENGRGNFPPRFSGLQFPNYSSELNVNALELDDSALYLCASSLKSKGGTEAFFGQGTRLTVV.